Below are 2 T cell receptor beta chains sequenced from a single sample in a study of immune evolution from preneoplasia to lung adenocarcinoma. The table came from immunoSEQ multiplex PCR; TCRdb's copy has only in-frame clones and leaves some out. This table has about 4,600 clones, over 70% appearing once. The sample consisted of FFPE adjacent normal lung tissue. The receptors come from a person in their sixties or seventies with lung adenocarcinoma.

The V gene is TRBV6-1, the J gene TRBJ1-5; D remains unclear. V was cut by 10 bases and J by 0 bases, with 10 bases left in between. Germline V lookup: CDR1 MNHNS, CDR2 SASEGT. This CDR3 contains 13 residues. The CDR3 reads CAIRTFSNQPQHF. CDR3 nucleotide sequence: TGTGCCATAAGGACCTTTAGCAATCAGCCCCAGCATTTT.

V is TRBV28 and J is TRBJ2-5; possibly TRBD2 for D (6 bases). Trimming pared 5 bases from V and 5 bases from J, leaving 18 bases between. The CDR3 loop spans 15 amino acids. Germline values: CDR1 MDHEN, CDR2 SYDVKM. CDR3 residues: CASSQLSGLRETQYF. The CDR3 nucleotides are TGTGCCAGCAGTCAATTGTCCGGACTAAGGGAGACCCAGTACTTC.